What follows are 6 T cell receptor beta chains derived from one specimen sequenced in a study of early T cells in non-severe SARS-CoV-2 infection. MiXCR was run by TCRdb on the 5' RACE reads, yielding one entry per CDR3 protein. The sample comprises tens of thousands of distinct CDR3 sequences, over 13% of which are singletons, and 3% rests with the top ten. Sequenced sample: whole blood. Receptors originate from an adult who was a healthcare worker with PCR-confirmed SARS-CoV-2 infection or an uninfected control (not recorded which).

This clonotype appeared many times. The chain recombines TRBV7-9 with TRBJ1-2, with a tentative D call TRBD1 (6 bases). V lost 4 bases, J lost 3 bases, and 9 bases lay in between. The CDR3 consists of 13 residues. The germline CDR1 and CDR2 sequences are SEHNR and FQNEAQ (reference sequence). The CDR3 here is CASSWGLHYGYTF. The CDR3, as DNA: TGTGCCAGCAGCTGGGGGCTTCACTATGGCTACACCTTC. Together with reference TRBV7-9 and TRBJ1-2, the CDR3 gives the full variable domain: DTGVSQNPRHKITKRGQNVTFRCDPISEHNRLYWYRQTLGQGPEFLTYFQNEAQLEKSRLLSDRFSAERPKGSFSTLEIQRTEQGDSAMYLCASSWGLHYGYTFGSGTRLTVV.

Of note for this clonotype: This may be a read error: a much more frequent sequence differs by one nucleotide. The chain carries TRBV4-1 and TRBJ1-1; a weak D match, TRBD1 (5 bases). CDR1 and CDR2 from the germline V gene are MGHRA and YSYEKL. This CDR3 is 14 amino acids long. CDR3 bases: TGCACCAGCAGCCAAGGGATGGGGGGTACTGAAGCTTTCTTT. This codes for CTSSQGMGGTEAFF.

This clonotype was counted a few times. An end of the junction differs from the germline gene, which may be a read error. The chain has TRBV4-1 and TRBJ2-1; 7 nucleotides align to TRBD1. CDR1 and CDR2 from the germline V gene are MGHRA and YSYEKL. The CDR3 spans 15 residues. CDR3 in amino acids: CASSLRQGRMNEQFF. CDR3 bases: TGCGCCAGCAGCCTCCGACAGGGTAGGATGAATGAACAGTTCTTC.

This clonotype was seen many times. The chain employs TRBV7-3 and TRBJ2-5, with D possibly being TRBD2 (6 bases). Trimming took off 0 bases at V and 4 bases at J, with 6 bases between the two ends. Per germline, CDR1 SGHTA and CDR2 FQGTGA. This CDR3 is built from 13 residues. The CDR3 DNA is TGTGCCAGCAGCTTAACTAGCGGAGAGACCCAGTACTTC. This sequence encodes CASSLTSGETQYF.

The table lists this clonotype with many counts. This chain's CDR3 is CASSPPSTDTQYF. In nucleotides, the CDR3 is TGTGCCAGCTCACCCCCTTCAACAGATACGCAGTATTTT. The chain has TRBV18 and TRBJ2-3, with D unclear. Trimming took 3 bases from V and 3 from J, leaving 7 bases between them. The germline gives CDR1 KGHSH, CDR2 LQKENI. The CDR3 covers 13 residues.

This clonotype was seen ten or more times. The chain has TRBV12-3 or TRBV12-4 and TRBJ1-1; D is unclear. The CDR3 runs 15 residues. V lost 3 bases, J lost 7 bases, and 18 bases lay in between. CDR3 sequence (DNA): TGTGCCAGCAGTTTCTACAGTGGGCGGCTTGGTGAAGCTTTCTTT. Encoded protein: CASSFYSGRLGEAFF.